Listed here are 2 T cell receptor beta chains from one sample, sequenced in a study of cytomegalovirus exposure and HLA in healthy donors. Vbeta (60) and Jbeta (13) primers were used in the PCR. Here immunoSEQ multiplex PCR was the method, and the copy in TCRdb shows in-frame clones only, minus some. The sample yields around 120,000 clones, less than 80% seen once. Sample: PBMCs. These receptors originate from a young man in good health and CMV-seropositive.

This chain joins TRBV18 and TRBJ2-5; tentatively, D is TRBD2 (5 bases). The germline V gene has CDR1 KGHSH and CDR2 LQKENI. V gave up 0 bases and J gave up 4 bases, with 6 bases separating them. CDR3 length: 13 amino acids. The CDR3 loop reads CASSPPAGETQYF. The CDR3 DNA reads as TGTGCCAGCTCACCACCTGCGGGAGAGACCCAGTACTTC.

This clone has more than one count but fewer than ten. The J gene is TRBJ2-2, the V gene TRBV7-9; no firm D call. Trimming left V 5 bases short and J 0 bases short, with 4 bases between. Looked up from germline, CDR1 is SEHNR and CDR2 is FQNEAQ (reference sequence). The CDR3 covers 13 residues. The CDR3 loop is CASSTPNTGELFF. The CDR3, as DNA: TGTGCCAGCAGCACACCGAACACCGGGGAGCTGTTTTTT.